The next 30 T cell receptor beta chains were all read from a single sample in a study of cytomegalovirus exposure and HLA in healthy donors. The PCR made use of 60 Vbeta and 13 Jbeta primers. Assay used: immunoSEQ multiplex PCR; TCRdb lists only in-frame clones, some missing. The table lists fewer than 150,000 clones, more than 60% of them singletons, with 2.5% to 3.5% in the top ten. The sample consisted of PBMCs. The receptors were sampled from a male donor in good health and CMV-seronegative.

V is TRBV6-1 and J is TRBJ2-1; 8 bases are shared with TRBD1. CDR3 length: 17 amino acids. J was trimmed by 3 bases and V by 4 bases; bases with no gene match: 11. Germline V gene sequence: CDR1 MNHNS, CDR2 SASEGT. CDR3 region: CASSARQGFFLYNEQFF. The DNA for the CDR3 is TGTGCCAGCAGTGCCCGACAGGGGTTCTTCCTCTACAATGAGCAGTTCTTC.

CDR3 region: CASSLRVGGGQPQHF. CDR3 coding DNA: TGTGCCAGCAGCTTAAGAGTAGGGGGCGGTCAGCCCCAGCATTTT. This chain links TRBV5-6 with TRBJ1-5; 7 bases line up with TRBD1. Germline V CDR1 and CDR2: SGHDT, YYEEEE. The CDR3 has 15 residues. J was trimmed by 6 bases and V by 2 bases; bases with no gene match: 8.

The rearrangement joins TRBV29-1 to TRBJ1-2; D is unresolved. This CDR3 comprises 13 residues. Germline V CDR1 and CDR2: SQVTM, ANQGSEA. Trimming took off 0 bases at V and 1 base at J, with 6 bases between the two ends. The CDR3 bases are TGCAGCGTTGAAGACAGGCTTAACTATGGCTACACCTTC. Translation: CSVEDRLNYGYTF. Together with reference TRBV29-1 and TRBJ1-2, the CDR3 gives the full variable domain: SAVISQKPSRDICQRGTSLTIQCQVDSQVTMMFWYRQQPGQSLTLIATANQGSEATYESGFVIDKFPISRPNLTFSTLTVSNMSPEDSSIYLCSVEDRLNYGYTFGSGTRLTVV.

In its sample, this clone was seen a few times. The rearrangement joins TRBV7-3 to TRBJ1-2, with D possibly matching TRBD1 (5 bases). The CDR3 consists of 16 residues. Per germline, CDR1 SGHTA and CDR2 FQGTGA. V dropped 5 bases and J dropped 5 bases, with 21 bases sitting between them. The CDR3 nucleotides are TGTGCCAGCAGCCCTACACCCGGAGGGGAGAGATATGGCTACACCTTC. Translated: CASSPTPGGERYGYTF.

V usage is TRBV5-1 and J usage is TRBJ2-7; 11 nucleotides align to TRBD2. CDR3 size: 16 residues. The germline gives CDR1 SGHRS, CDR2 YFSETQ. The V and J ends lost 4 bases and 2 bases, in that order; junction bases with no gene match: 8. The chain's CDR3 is CASSPGGLAGTYEQYF. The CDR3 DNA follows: TGCGCCAGCAGCCCGGGAGGACTAGCGGGCACCTACGAGCAGTACTTC.

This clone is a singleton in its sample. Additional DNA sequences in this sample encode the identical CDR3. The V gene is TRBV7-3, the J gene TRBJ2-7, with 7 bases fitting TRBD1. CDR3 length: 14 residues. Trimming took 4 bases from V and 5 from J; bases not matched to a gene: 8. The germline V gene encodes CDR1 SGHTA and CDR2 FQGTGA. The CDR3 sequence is CASSSTGDPDEQYF. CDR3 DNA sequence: TGTGCCAGCAGCTCTACAGGGGACCCGGACGAGCAGTACTTC.

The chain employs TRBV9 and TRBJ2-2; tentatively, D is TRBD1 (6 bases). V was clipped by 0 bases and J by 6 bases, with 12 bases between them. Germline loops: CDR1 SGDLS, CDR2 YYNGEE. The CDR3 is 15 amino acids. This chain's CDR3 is CASSVEGGIAGELFF. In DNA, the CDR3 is TGTGCCAGCAGCGTAGAAGGGGGTATTGCCGGGGAGCTGTTTTTT.

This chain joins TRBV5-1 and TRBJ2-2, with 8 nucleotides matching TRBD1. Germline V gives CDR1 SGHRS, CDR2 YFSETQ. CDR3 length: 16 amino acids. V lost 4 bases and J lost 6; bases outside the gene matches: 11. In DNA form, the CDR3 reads TGCGCCAGCAGCCCAAACCGGACAGGGTGGTCCGGGGAGCTGTTTTTT. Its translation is CASSPNRTGWSGELFF. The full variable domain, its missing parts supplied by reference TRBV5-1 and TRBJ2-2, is KAGVTQTPRYLIKTRGQQVTLSCSPISGHRSVSWYQQTPGQGLQFLFEYFSETQRNKGNFPGRFSGRQFSNSRSEMNVSTLELGDSALYLCASSPNRTGWSGELFFGEGSRLTVL.

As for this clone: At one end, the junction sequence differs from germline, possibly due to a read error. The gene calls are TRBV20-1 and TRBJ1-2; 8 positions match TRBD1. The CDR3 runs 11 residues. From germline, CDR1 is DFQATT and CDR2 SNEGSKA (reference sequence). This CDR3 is CSGQGAHGYPF. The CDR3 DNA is TGCAGTGGCCAGGGGGCGCATGGCTACCCCTTC.

The CDR3 DNA reads as TGCGCCAGCGGAACAGACACTGAAGCTTTCTTT. It yields the protein CASGTDTEAFF. This chain uses TRBV4-3 with TRBJ1-1; D call uncertain. Looked up from germline, CDR1 is LGHNA and CDR2 is YSLEER. The CDR3 covers 11 residues. Deletions cut 8 bases from V and 3 bases from J, with 7 bases between.

The chain's CDR3 is CASSLEPRNYGYTF. The CDR3 region has the DNA TGCGCCAGCAGCTTGGAACCACGGAACTATGGCTACACCTTC. This sequence joins TRBV5-1 and TRBJ1-2, with D unclear. This CDR3 is 14 amino acids long. With 0 bases removed from V and 2 bases from J, the gap between germline ends came to 8 bases. The germline V gene has CDR1 SGHRS and CDR2 YFSETQ.

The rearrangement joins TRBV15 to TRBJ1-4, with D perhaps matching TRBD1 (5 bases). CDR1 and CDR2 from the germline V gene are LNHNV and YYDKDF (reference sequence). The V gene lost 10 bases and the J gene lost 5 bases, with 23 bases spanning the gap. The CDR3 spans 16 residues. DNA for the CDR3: TGTGCCAGCAGAGACACGGACAACATCGGGAATGAAAAACTGTTTTTT. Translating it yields CASRDTDNIGNEKLFF.

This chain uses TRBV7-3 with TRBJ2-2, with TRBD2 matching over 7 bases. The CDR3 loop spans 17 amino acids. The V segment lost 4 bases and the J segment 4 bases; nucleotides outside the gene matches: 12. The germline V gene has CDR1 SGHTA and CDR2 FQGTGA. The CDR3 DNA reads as TGTGCCAGCAGCTCCCGGCCGGGAGGCTACGGCACCGGGGAGCTGTTTTTT. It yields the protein CASSSRPGGYGTGELFF.

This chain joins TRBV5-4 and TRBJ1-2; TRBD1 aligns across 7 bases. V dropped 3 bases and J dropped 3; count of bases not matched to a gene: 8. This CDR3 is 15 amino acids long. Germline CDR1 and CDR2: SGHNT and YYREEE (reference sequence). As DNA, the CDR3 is TGTGCCAGCAGCTGGTACCCTACAGGGGACTATGGCTACACCTTC. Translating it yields CASSWYPTGDYGYTF.

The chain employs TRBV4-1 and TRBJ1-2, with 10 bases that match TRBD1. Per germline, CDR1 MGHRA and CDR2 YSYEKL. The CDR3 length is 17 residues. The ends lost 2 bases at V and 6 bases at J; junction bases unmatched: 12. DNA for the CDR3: TGCGCCAGCAGCCAATCTTGGGGACAGGGGCAGGTGGATGGCTACACCTTC. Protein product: CASSQSWGQGQVDGYTF.

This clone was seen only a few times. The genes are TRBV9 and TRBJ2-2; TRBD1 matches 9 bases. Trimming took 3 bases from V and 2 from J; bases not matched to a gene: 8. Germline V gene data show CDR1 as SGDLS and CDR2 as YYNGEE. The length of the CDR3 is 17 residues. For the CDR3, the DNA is TGTGCCAGCAGCGAAGCCCTGGGACAGGGTAACACCGGGGAGCTGTTTTTT. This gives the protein CASSEALGQGNTGELFF.

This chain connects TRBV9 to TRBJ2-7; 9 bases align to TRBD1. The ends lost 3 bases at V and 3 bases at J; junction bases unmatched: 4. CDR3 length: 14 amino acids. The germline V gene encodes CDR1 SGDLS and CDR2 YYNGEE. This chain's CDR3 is CASSAGGQGYEQYF. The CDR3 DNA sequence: TGTGCCAGCAGCGCAGGGGGACAGGGCTACGAGCAGTACTTC.

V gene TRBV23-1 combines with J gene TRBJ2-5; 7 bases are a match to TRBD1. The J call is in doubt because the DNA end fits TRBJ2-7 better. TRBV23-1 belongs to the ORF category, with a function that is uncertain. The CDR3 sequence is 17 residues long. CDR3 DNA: TGCGCCGTGAGGGTGTTACCGGGACAGAATTACTCCTACGAGCAGTACTTC. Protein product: CAVRVLPGQNYSYEQYF.

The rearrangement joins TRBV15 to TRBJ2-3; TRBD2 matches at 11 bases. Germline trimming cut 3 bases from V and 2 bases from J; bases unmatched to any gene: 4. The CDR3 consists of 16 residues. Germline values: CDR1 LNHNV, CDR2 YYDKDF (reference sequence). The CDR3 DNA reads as TGTGCCACCAGCAGGGGGACTAGCGGAACCACAGATACGCAGTATTTT. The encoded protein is CATSRGTSGTTDTQYF.

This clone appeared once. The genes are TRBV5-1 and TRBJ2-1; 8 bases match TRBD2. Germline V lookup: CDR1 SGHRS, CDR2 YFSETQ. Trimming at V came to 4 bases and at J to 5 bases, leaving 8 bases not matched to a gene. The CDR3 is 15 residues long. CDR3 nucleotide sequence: TGCGCCAGCAGCCCCGGTGTTAGCGGGAACAATGAGCAGTTCTTC. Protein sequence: CASSPGVSGNNEQFF.

CDR3 nucleotide sequence: TGCGCCAGCAGCTCGACCGTCGCGGGGCACGGCTACACCTTC. Translating it yields CASSSTVAGHGYTF. This chain connects TRBV5-1 to TRBJ1-2, with a tentative D call TRBD1 (5 bases). Trimming cost V 3 bases and J 8 bases, with 17 bases left between them. CDR1 SGHRS and CDR2 YFSETQ come from the germline V gene. This CDR3 has 14 residues.

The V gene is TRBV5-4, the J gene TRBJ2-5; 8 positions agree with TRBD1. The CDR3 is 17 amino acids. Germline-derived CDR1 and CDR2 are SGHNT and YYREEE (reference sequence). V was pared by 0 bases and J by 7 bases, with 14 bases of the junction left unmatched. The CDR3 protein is CASSLGEWPGGLGTQYF. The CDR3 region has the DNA TGTGCCAGCAGCTTGGGAGAATGGCCAGGGGGCCTCGGGACCCAGTACTTC.

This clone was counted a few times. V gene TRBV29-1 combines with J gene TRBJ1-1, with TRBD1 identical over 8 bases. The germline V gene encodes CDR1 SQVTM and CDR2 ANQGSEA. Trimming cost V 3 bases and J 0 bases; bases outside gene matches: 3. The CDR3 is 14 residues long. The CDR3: CSVDAGGMNTEAFF. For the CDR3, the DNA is TGCAGCGTTGATGCAGGGGGCATGAACACTGAAGCTTTCTTT.

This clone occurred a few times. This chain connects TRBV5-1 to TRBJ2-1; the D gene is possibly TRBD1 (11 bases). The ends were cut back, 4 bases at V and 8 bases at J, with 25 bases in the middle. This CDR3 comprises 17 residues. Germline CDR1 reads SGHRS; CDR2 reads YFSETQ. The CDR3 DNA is TGCGCCAGCAGCGCGGACAGGGGGCTAGCGGGAGAGGATGAGCAGTTCTTC. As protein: CASSADRGLAGEDEQFF.

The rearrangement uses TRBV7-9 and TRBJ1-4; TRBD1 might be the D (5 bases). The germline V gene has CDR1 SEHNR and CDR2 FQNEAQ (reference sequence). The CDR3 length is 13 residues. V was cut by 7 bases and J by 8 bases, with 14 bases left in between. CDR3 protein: CASTRLGLEKLFF. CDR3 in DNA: TGTGCCAGCACCCGATTGGGGCTGGAAAAACTGTTTTTT.

The CDR3 sequence: CAISELGLSTYNEQFF. DNA of the CDR3: TGTGCCATCAGTGAGTTGGGACTATCTACCTACAATGAGCAGTTCTTC. The V and J genes are TRBV10-3 and TRBJ2-1; 7 bases are shared with TRBD2. The CDR3 runs 16 residues. Germline lookup yields CDR1 ENHRY and CDR2 SYGVKD. The ends lost 1 base at V and 2 bases at J; junction bases unmatched: 5.

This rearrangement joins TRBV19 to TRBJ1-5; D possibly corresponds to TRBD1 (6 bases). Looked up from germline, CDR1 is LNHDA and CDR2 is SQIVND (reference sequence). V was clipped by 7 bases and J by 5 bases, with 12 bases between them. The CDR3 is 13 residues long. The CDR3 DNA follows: TGTGCCAGTAAGGTGGCAGGGGATCAGCCCCAGCATTTT. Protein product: CASKVAGDQPQHF.

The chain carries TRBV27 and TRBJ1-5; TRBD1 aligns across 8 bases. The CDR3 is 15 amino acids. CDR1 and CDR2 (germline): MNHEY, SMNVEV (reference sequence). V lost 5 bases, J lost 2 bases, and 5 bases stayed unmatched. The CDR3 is CASSIRTGRNQPQHF. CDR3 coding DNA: TGTGCCAGCAGTATCCGGACAGGGCGCAATCAGCCCCAGCATTTT.

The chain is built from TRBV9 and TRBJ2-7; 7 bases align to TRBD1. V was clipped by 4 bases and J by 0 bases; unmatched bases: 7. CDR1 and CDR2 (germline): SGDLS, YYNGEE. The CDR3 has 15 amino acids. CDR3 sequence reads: CASSLGTASSYEQYF. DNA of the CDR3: TGTGCCAGCAGCCTCGGGACAGCTAGCTCCTACGAGCAGTACTTC.

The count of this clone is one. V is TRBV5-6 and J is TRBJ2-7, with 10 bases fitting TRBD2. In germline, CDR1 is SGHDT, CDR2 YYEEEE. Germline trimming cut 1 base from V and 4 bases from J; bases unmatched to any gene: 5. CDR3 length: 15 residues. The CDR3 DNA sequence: TGTGCCAGCAGCTTGCCTAGCGGGGGTCCATACGAGCAGTACTTC. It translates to CASSLPSGGPYEQYF.